This T cell receptor beta chain derives from a study of circulating tumor DNA in untreated peripheral T-cell lymphoma (dated by TCRdb to the early 2020s). The protocol used for the library was the immunoSEQ multiplex PCR assay. Imported from immuneACCESS, the table was reduced by TCRdb to in-frame sequences with V and J called. These copies leave out some clones; in studies compared against another copy, an unresolved V gene accounts for under half, and the cause of the remainder is not known. Recorded for this sample are under 3,000 clones; about 58% of them occurred a single time. The ten most abundant clones make up 8.1% of the sample. On the study overall, not on this receptor specifically: Tumor-specific clonotypes turned up in around 76% of patients, identified from more than 85% of baseline tissues and from about 70% of baseline serum samples.

From the germline V gene, CDR1 is SGHNT and CDR2 is YENEEA. CDR3 length: 16 amino acids, cysteine to phenylalanine. Just the 48-base CDR3 DNA is kept, in frame starting at base 1. V gives up 2 bases and J gives up 0 bases, and the segment between their germline ends measures 12 bases. To identify tumor-specific TCR clonotypes, tumor tissue taken at baseline, before any treatment, was sequenced. To monitor patients with peripheral T-cell lymphoma who were getting frontline treatment on a trial, the study applied next-generation sequencing to T-cell receptor sequences. Of note for this clone: Its antigen remains undetermined. No clone much larger than this one lies a single base away; base qualities are absent.

Here the chain combines TRBV11-3 and TRBJ2-3; the D gene assignment is ambiguous. Sequencing was done on a sample of tumor tissue. The receptor comes from a human donor with peripheral T-cell lymphoma. Here the CDR3 is given as CASSLLLGSSTDTQYF. The nucleotide sequence reads TGTGCCAGCAGCTTATTATTGGGGTCTAGCACAGATACGCAGTATTTT.